Below, 32 T cell receptor beta chains from the same sample are listed, as sequenced in a study of post-analysis software for immune sequencing data. Findings and caveats of the study: Comparison of patients with controls showed about 5 TRBV segments more frequent in patients, TRBV5-6, TRBV5-1 and TRBV20-1 among them.

For these TCRs, the target antigens are not known. cDNA libraries of TCR beta carried unique molecular identifiers. Each CDR3 protein is one row after TCRdb ran MiXCR on the PCR reads. The sample has hundreds of thousands of distinct CDR3 sequences, 30% to 45% seen once; the top ten hold under 15%. Material: blood. The source is a girl aged 10 to 17 with multiple sclerosis.

V is TRBV27 and J is TRBJ2-7; D unresolved. Germline CDR1 MNHEY, CDR2 SMNVEV (reference sequence). V lost 3 bases and J lost 1, with 10 bases in between. This CDR3 is 14 amino acids long. The CDR3 DNA follows: TGTGCCAGCAGTTTCCACCCACGATCCTACGAGCAGTACTTC. It codes for CASSFHPRSYEQYF.

The V and J genes are TRBV11-2 and TRBJ2-7, with 9 bases matching TRBD1. Trimming at V came to 5 bases and at J to 7 bases, leaving 12 bases not matched to a gene. The CDR3 is 15 amino acids. Germline-derived CDR1 and CDR2 are SGHAT and FQNNGV. The CDR3 sequence: CASSPYRRTGEEQYF. The CDR3 nucleotides are TGTGCCAGCAGCCCCTACCGGAGGACAGGGGAAGAGCAGTACTTC. Full variable domain (missing parts from reference TRBV11-2 and TRBJ2-7): EAGVAQSPRYKIIEKRQSVAFWCNPISGHATLYWYQQILGQGPKLLIQFQNNGVVDDSQLPKDRFSAERLKGVDSTLKIQPAKLEDSAVYLCASSPYRRTGEEQYFGPGTRLTVT.

Of note for this clonotype: Germline is not matched at one junction end, which may reflect a read error. The chain has TRBV5-6 and TRBJ1-4; the D gene is possibly TRBD1 (6 bases). Germline-derived CDR1 and CDR2 are SGHDT and YYEEEE. CDR3 length: 14 amino acids. The chain's CDR3 is CVSSAAAQGEKLFF. CDR3 nucleotide sequence: TGTGTCAGCAGCGCCGCGGCGCAGGGGGAAAAACTGTTTTTT.

For this clonotype: One base away lies a much larger clone, so this may be a sequencing read error. The rearrangement joins TRBV4-3 to TRBJ2-3; weak D call: TRBD2 (5 bases). The CDR3 consists of 16 residues. V was clipped by 4 bases and J by 4 bases, with 18 bases between them. CDR1 is LGHNA, CDR2 YSLEER, per germline. The CDR3 spells CASSRGRGIQSDTQYF. CDR3 coding DNA: TGCGCCAGCAGCCGAGGACGGGGAATTCAATCAGATACGCAGTATTTT.

V usage is TRBV6-1 and J usage is TRBJ1-4; 8 bases are a match to TRBD1. The J segment lost 5 bases and the V segment lost 9 bases, leaving 11 bases of the junction unmatched. Looked up from germline, CDR1 is MNHNS and CDR2 is SASEGT. There are 15 residues in the CDR3. In DNA form, the CDR3 reads TGTGCCAGTTTCACCGACAGGGGCGGGAATGAAAAACTGTTTTTT. It codes for CASFTDRGGNEKLFF.

This clonotype was picked up a small number of times. The V gene is TRBV29-1, the J gene TRBJ2-5; 15 bases match TRBD2. CDR3 length: 17 amino acids. Germline loops: CDR1 SQVTM, CDR2 ANQGSEA. V was clipped by 4 bases and J by 0 bases; unmatched bases: 6. The CDR3 sequence is CSVVRGTSGGYQETQYF. As DNA, the CDR3 is TGCAGCGTTGTTCGGGGGACTAGCGGGGGGTACCAAGAGACCCAGTACTTC.

This sequence joins TRBV13 and TRBJ2-1; 8 nucleotides align to TRBD1. V lost 3 bases, J lost 5 bases, and 3 bases stayed unmatched. This CDR3 contains 14 residues. Germline CDR1 PRHDT, CDR2 FYEKMQ (reference sequence). CDR3 coding DNA: TGTGCCAGCAGCTTTACGGACAGGGACAATGAGCAGTTCTTC. As protein: CASSFTDRDNEQFF.

The chain employs TRBV5-5 and TRBJ1-5, with D uncertain. CDR3 length: 14 residues. Between the trimmed V and J ends, which lost 0 bases and 6 bases, there was a span of 10 bases. The germline gives CDR1 SGHKS, CDR2 YYEKEE (reference sequence). The CDR3 nucleotides are TGTGCCAGCAGCTTGGGAACCCAGGCTCAGCCCCAGCATTTT. Translated: CASSLGTQAQPQHF. The whole variable domain, remainder taken from reference TRBV5-5 and TRBJ1-5, is DAGVTQSPTHLIKTRGQQVTLRCSPISGHKSVSWYQQVLGQGPQFIFQYYEKEERGRGNFPDRFSARQFPNYSSELNVNALLLGDSALYLCASSLGTQAQPQHFGDGTRLSIL.

This clonotype appeared a few times. The V call is TRBV4-3, the J call TRBJ1-2; 7 bases are shared with TRBD1. CDR1 and CDR2 from the germline V gene are LGHNA and YSLEER. J gave up 3 bases and V 1 base, and 5 bases lay outside the gene matches. The CDR3 extends over 15 amino acids. The CDR3 sequence is CASSQGRQGHYGYTF. CDR3 in DNA: TGCGCCAGCAGCCAAGGTCGACAGGGCCACTATGGCTACACCTTC.

The genes are TRBV11-2 and TRBJ2-7; no clear D. The better agreement between TRBJ2-5 and the DNA end casts doubt on the J call. CDR3 length: 17 residues. Germline V gene lookup returns CDR1 SGHAT and CDR2 FQNNGV. The CDR3 region is CASSLGPERLFVETQYF. DNA for the CDR3: TGTGCCAGCAGCTTAGGGCCGGAGAGACTCTTCGTTGAGACCCAGTACTTC.

V is TRBV7-2 and J is TRBJ2-3; 15 bases map to TRBD2. CDR3 length: 18 residues. Germline CDR1 reads SGHTA; CDR2 reads FQGNSA. Trimming removed 4 bases from V and 8 bases from J; junction bases left unmatched: 13. The CDR3 sequence: CASSSPGTSGGLIGTQYF. The DNA of the CDR3 is TGTGCCAGCAGCTCCCCTGGGACTAGCGGGGGGCTAATCGGTACGCAGTATTTT.

This clonotype was counted a few times. The chain is built from TRBV12-3 or TRBV12-4 and TRBJ2-1; weak D call: TRBD1 (6 bases). This CDR3 comprises 14 residues. Between the trimmed V and J ends, which lost 7 bases and 0 bases, there was a span of 10 bases. The CDR3 loop reads CASTQDSSYNEQFF. The CDR3 DNA is TGTGCCAGCACCCAGGACAGCTCCTACAATGAGCAGTTCTTC.

The chain carries TRBV6-5 and TRBJ2-6, with a weak D call TRBD2 (6 bases). The germline V and J ends were trimmed by 0 bases and 0 bases, with 15 bases remaining between them. The germline V gene has CDR1 MNHEY and CDR2 SVGAGI. The CDR3 consists of 19 residues. CDR3 nucleotides: TGTGCCAGCAGTTACTCTCGGTTGGGAGGCTTCTCTGGGGCCAACGTCCTGACTTTC. As protein: CASSYSRLGGFSGANVLTF.

About this clonotype itself: Since a much larger clone is just one base distant, this may be a read error. The chain couples TRBV6-5 to TRBJ1-2, with D possibly TRBD1 on 5 matching bases. Trimming took off 4 bases at V and 8 bases at J, with 20 bases between the two ends. Germline lookup yields CDR1 MNHEY and CDR2 SVGAGI. This CDR3 is built from 15 residues. CDR3 nucleotides: TGTGCCAGCAGTTCCCGTAACGGGGGTGCTGACGGCTACACCTTC. As protein: CASSSRNGGADGYTF.

V usage is TRBV5-1 and J usage is TRBJ1-6, with a tentative D call TRBD1 (5 bases). Germline values: CDR1 SGHRS, CDR2 YFSETQ. With 5 bases removed from V and 8 bases from J, the gap between germline ends came to 20 bases. The CDR3 totals 16 residues. For the CDR3, the DNA is TGCGCCAGCAGGCGAGACCGGGACCGGGTCTATTCACCCCTCCACTTT. This sequence encodes CASRRDRDRVYSPLHF. The whole variable domain, remainder taken from reference TRBV5-1 and TRBJ1-6, is KAGVTQTPRYLIKTRGQQVTLSCSPISGHRSVSWYQQTPGQGLQFLFEYFSETQRNKGNFPGRFSGRQFSNSRSEMNVSTLELGDSALYLCASRRDRDRVYSPLHFGNGTRLTVT.

The chain joins TRBV3-1 to TRBJ1-2, with D tentatively TRBD1 (5 bases). Germline V gene data show CDR1 as LGHDT and CDR2 as YNNKEL (reference sequence). CDR3 length: 14 amino acids. Trimming removed 1 base from V and 5 bases from J, with 11 bases in between. In nucleotides, the CDR3 is TGTGCCAGCAGCCAAGGGGATTGGGGGTATGGCTACACCTTC. It translates to CASSQGDWGYGYTF.

This rearrangement joins TRBV20-1 to TRBJ1-1; 9 bases fit TRBD1. V gave up 3 bases and J gave up 3 bases; unmatched junction bases: 8. CDR1 is DFQATT and CDR2 is SNEGSKA in the germline V gene (reference sequence). CDR3 length equals 15 residues. CDR3 sequence reads: CSARRTGVWDTEAFF. Written as DNA, the CDR3 is TGCAGTGCTAGGCGGACAGGGGTTTGGGACACTGAAGCTTTCTTT.

The chain is built from TRBV12-3 or TRBV12-4 and TRBJ1-2; TRBD1 might be the D (6 bases). The CDR3 has 14 residues. The CDR3 loop is CSTRGFRSPYGYTF. The CDR3 nucleotides read TGTAGTACGAGGGGGTTCAGGTCTCCCTATGGCTACACCTTC.

The J gene is TRBJ1-1, the V gene TRBV4-2; D is unresolved. CDR1 is LGHNA and CDR2 is YNFKEQ in the germline V gene. The V end lost 0 bases, the J end lost 0 bases, and 11 bases lay between the germline ends. This CDR3 spans 16 amino acids. CDR3 in DNA: TGTGCCAGCAGCCAAGATCGGGGAGTCATGAACACTGAAGCTTTCTTT. Amino acid sequence: CASSQDRGVMNTEAFF.

The rearrangement uses TRBV6-5 and TRBJ2-1, with D possibly being TRBD1 or TRBD2 (5 bases each). There are 14 residues in the CDR3. V lost 6 bases and J 6 bases, leaving 15 bases between the germline ends. The germline gives CDR1 MNHEY, CDR2 SVGAGI. The CDR3 nucleotides read TGTGCCAGCAGACCCGGGGCAGGGCGCAATGAGCAGTTCTTC. Its protein product is CASRPGAGRNEQFF.

The CDR3 nucleotides read TGCGCCAGCAGCCCCTATGGGGGGCCCTACGAGCAGTACTTC. Translation gives CASSPYGGPYEQYF. The rearrangement joins TRBV4-3 to TRBJ2-7, with D perhaps matching TRBD1 or TRBD2 (6 bases each). V gave up 4 bases and J gave up 2 bases, with 12 bases separating them. This CDR3 comprises 14 residues. The V gene's germline CDR1 is LGHNA and CDR2 YSLEER.

This clonotype was detected a few times. V is TRBV7-2 and J is TRBJ2-5, with a weak D call TRBD1 (5 bases). The CDR3 has 13 amino acids. CDR1 and CDR2 from the germline V gene are SGHTA and FQGNSA. Trimming removed 6 bases from V and 5 bases from J, with 13 bases in between. The CDR3 coding sequence is TGTGCCAGCAGAGTAGGTTGGGGCGAGACCCAGTACTTC. Translating it yields CASRVGWGETQYF.

This clonotype was counted at least ten times. The genes are TRBV4-1 and TRBJ2-1; tentatively, D is TRBD1 or TRBD2 (5 bases each). In germline, CDR1 is MGHRA, CDR2 YSYEKL. The CDR3 consists of 12 residues. With 3 bases removed from V and 9 bases from J, the gap between germline ends came to 9 bases. The CDR3 reads CASSQWGSEQFF. The CDR3 DNA is TGCGCCAGCAGCCAGTGGGGGAGTGAGCAGTTCTTC.

This sequence joins TRBV15 and TRBJ1-6; TRBD1 is a possible D gene (5 bases). Between the trimmed V and J ends, which lost 0 bases and 9 bases, there was a span of 12 bases. CDR3 length equals 15 residues. Germline CDR1 LNHNV, CDR2 YYDKDF (reference sequence). The CDR3 DNA sequence: TGTGCCACCAGCAGAGATAGGGGCCATAGTTCACCCCTCCACTTT. Translated: CATSRDRGHSSPLHF.

This rearrangement joins TRBV19 to TRBJ2-7, with unresolved D. Germline V lookup: CDR1 LNHDA, CDR2 SQIVND (reference sequence). The CDR3 contains 13 residues. V was clipped by 5 bases and J by 3 bases, with 11 bases between them. The CDR3 DNA reads as TGTGCCAGTAGTGCGGCGATCCGCTACGAGCAGTACTTC. Translating gives CASSAAIRYEQYF. Full variable domain (missing parts from reference TRBV19 and TRBJ2-7): DGGITQSPKYLFRKEGQNVTLSCEQNLNHDAMYWYRQDPGQGLRLIYYSQIVNDFQKGDIAEGYSVSREKKESFPLTVTSAQKNPTAFYLCASSAAIRYEQYFGPGTRLTVT.

The rearrangement joins TRBV5-1 to TRBJ2-7; 8 nucleotides line up with TRBD1. Germline loops: CDR1 SGHRS, CDR2 YFSETQ. J gave up 0 bases and V 8 bases, and 7 bases lay outside the gene matches. The CDR3 consists of 14 residues. The CDR3 region is CASKGQGTSYEQYF. CDR3 coding DNA: TGCGCCAGTAAAGGACAGGGAACCTCCTACGAGCAGTACTTC.

CDR3 region: CASSQDLLGEQYF. The CDR3, as DNA: TGTGCCAGCAGCCAAGATCTTTTGGGTGAGCAGTACTTC. V gene TRBV14 combines with J gene TRBJ2-1; the D is unclear. The J call may be faulty, since TRBJ2-7 better matches the DNA end. The CDR3 is 13 amino acids. CDR1 and CDR2 from the germline V gene are SGHDN and FVKESK.

About this clonotype itself: One base away lies a much larger clone, so this may be a sequencing read error. The rearrangement uses TRBV7-2 and TRBJ2-7; D may be TRBD2 (6 bases). The CDR3 loop spans 14 amino acids. Germline lookup yields CDR1 SGHTA and CDR2 FQGNSA. CDR3 protein: CASSLWAGPYELYF. The CDR3 DNA reads as TGTGCCAGCAGCTTATGGGCGGGACCCTACGAGCTGTACTTC.

This clonotype has ten or more counts. This rearrangement joins TRBV6-5 to TRBJ2-3, with D possibly matching TRBD2 (6 bases). Looked up from germline, CDR1 is MNHEY and CDR2 is SVGAGI. This CDR3 is built from 16 residues. V was clipped by 6 bases and J by 1 base, with 17 bases between them. The CDR3, as DNA: TGTGCCAGCAGCTTGGCCGGGGGTTCAGGCACAGATACGCAGTATTTT. Its translation is CASSLAGGSGTDTQYF.

The gene calls are TRBV29-1 and TRBJ1-2, with no clear D. The CDR3 loop spans 14 amino acids. Looked up from germline, CDR1 is SQVTM and CDR2 is ANQGSEA. V lost 4 bases and J 4 bases, leaving 16 bases between the germline ends. The CDR3 region has the DNA TGCAGCGTTGCCTCTCTACTTCAAGGCTATGGCTACACCTTC. This codes for CSVASLLQGYGYTF.

The V and J genes are TRBV12-3 or TRBV12-4 and TRBJ1-6; D gene uncertain. V shed 3 bases and J shed 8 bases, with 11 bases lying between them. The CDR3 length is 14 residues. CDR3: CASSFSVTDSPLHF. The DNA of the CDR3 is TGTGCCAGCAGTTTCAGCGTCACGGATTCACCCCTCCACTTT.

The chain couples TRBV20-1 to TRBJ2-7, with D uncertain. The germline CDR1 and CDR2 sequences are DFQATT and SNEGSKA (reference sequence). This CDR3 region has 15 residues. Trimming took 3 bases from V and 0 from J, leaving 15 bases between them. CDR3 amino acids: CSARFHGPSSYEQYF. The CDR3 bases are TGCAGTGCTAGGTTCCATGGCCCTTCCTCCTACGAGCAGTACTTC.